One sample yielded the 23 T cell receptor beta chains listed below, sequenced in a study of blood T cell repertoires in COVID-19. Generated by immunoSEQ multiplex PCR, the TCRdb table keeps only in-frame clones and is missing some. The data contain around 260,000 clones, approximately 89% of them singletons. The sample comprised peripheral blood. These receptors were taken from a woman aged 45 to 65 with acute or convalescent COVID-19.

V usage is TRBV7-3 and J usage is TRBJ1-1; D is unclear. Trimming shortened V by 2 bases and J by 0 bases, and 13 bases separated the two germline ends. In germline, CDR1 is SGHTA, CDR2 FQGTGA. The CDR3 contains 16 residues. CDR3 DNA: TGTGCCAGCAGCTTAGGGCCGGGAAGGGTGAACACTGAAGCTTTCTTT. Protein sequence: CASSLGPGRVNTEAFF. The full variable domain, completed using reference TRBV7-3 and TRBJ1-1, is GAGVSQTPSNKVTEKGKYVELRCDPISGHTALYWYRQSLGQGPEFLIYFQGTGAADDSGLPNDRFFAVRPEGSVSTLKIQRTERGDSAVYLCASSLGPGRVNTEAFFGQGTRLTVV.

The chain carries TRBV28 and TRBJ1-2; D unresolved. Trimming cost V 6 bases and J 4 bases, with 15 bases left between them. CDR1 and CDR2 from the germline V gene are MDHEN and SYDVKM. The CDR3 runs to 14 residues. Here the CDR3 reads CASRDGGISYGYTF. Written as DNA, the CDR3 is TGTGCCAGCAGAGACGGAGGGATCAGCTATGGCTACACCTTC.

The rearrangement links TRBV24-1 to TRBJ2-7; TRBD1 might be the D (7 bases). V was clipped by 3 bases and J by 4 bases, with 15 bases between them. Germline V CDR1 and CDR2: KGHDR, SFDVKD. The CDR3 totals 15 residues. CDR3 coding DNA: TGTGCCACCAGTGATCCGCGGGACAGACGGTACGAGCAGTACTTC. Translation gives CATSDPRDRRYEQYF.

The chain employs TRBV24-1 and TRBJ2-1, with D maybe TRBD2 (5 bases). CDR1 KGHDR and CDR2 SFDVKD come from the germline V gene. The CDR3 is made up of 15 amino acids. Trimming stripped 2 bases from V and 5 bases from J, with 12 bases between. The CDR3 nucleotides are TGTGCCACCAGTGATTCGGTTGCCGGGGACAATGAGCAGTTCTTC. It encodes CATSDSVAGDNEQFF.

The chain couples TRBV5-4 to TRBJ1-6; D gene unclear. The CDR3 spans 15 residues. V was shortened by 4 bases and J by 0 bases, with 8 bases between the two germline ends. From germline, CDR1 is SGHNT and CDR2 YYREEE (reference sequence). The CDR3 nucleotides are TGTGCCAGCAGCCTAGAGAGCTCCTATAATTCACCCCTCCACTTT. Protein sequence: CASSLESSYNSPLHF.

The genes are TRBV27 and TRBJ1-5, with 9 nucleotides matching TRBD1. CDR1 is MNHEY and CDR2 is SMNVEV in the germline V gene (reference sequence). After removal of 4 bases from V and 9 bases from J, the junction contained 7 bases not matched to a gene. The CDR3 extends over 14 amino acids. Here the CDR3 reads CASSSYRGQGPQHF. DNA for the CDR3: TGTGCCAGCAGTTCTTACAGGGGGCAGGGGCCCCAGCATTTT.

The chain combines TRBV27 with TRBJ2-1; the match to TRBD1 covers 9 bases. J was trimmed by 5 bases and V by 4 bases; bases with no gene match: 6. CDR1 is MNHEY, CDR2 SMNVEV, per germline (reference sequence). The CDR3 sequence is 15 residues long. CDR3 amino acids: CASSSGGQGDNEQFF. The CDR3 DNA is TGTGCCAGCAGTTCGGGGGGACAGGGTGACAATGAGCAGTTCTTC.

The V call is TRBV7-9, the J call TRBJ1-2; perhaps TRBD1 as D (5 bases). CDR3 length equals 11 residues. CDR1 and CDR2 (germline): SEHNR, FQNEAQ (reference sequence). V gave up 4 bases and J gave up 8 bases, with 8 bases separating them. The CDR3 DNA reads TGTGCCAGCAGCTCGGAGGGGGGCTACACCTTC. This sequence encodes CASSSEGGYTF.

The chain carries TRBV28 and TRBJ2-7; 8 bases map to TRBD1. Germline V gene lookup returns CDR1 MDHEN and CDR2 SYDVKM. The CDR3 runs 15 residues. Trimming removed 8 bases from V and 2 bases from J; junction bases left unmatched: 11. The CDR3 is CASGSPGQATYEQYF. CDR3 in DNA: TGTGCCAGCGGGAGTCCGGGACAGGCTACCTACGAGCAGTACTTC.

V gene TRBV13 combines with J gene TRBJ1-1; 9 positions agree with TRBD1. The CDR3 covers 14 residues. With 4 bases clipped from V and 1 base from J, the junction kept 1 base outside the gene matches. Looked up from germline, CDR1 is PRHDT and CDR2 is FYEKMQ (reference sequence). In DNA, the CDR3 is TGTGCCAGCAGCTCGGGACAGGGGAACACTGAAGCTTTCTTT. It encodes CASSSGQGNTEAFF.

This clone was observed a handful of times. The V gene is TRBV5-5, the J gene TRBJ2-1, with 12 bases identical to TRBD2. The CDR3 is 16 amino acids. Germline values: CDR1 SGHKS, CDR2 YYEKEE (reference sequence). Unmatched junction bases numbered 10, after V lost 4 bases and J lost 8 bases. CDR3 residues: CASSIASGRAGDEQFF. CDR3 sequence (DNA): TGTGCCAGCAGCATCGCTAGCGGGAGGGCCGGCGATGAGCAGTTCTTC. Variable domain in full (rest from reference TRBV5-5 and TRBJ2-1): DAGVTQSPTHLIKTRGQQVTLRCSPISGHKSVSWYQQVLGQGPQFIFQYYEKEERGRGNFPDRFSARQFPNYSSELNVNALLLGDSALYLCASSIASGRAGDEQFFGPGTRLTVL.

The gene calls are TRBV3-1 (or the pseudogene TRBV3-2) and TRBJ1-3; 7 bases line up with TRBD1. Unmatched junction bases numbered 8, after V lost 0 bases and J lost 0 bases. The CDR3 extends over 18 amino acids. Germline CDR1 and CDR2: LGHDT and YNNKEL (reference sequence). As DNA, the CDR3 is TGTGCCAGCAGCCAAGAATCAAACAGGGGTCTCTCTGGAAACACCATATATTTT. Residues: CASSQESNRGLSGNTIYF.

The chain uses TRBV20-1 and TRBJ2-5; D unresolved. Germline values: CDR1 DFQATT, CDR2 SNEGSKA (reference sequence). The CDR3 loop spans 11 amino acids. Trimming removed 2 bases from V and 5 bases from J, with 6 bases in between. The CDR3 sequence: CSARQSETQYF. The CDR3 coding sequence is TGCAGTGCTAGACAGTCGGAGACCCAGTACTTC.

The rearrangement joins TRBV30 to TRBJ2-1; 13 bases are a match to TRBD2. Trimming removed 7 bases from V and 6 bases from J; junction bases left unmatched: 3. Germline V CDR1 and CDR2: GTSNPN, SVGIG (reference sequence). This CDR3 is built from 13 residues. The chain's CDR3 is CASRTSGSNEQFF. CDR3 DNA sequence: TGTGCCTCAAGGACTAGCGGGAGCAATGAGCAGTTCTTC.

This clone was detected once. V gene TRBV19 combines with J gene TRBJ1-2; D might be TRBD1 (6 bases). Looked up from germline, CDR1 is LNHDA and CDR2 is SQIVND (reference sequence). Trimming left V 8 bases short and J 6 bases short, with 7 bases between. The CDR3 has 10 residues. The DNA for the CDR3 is TGTGCCAGTGCAGGGGATGGCTACACCTTC. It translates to CASAGDGYTF.

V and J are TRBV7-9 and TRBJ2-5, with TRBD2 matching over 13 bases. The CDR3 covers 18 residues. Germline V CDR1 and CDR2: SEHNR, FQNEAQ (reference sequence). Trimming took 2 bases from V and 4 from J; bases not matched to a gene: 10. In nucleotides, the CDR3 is TGTGCCAGCAGCTTAATGGGGGCGGGACTAGCGGGACCAGAGACCCAGTACTTC. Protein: CASSLMGAGLAGPETQYF.

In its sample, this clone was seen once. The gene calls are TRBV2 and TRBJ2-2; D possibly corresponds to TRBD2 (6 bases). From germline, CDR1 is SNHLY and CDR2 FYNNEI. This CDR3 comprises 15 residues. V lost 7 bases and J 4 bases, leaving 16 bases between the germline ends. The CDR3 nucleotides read TGTGCCAGCACCTTAGTGGGAGGAGGCACCGGGGAGCTGTTTTTT. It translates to CASTLVGGGTGELFF.

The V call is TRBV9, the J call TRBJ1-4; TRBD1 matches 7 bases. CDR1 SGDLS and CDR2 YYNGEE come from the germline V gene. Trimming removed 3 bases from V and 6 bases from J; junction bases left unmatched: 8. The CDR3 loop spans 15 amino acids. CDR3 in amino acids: CASSASGTVYEKLFF. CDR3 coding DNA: TGTGCCAGCAGCGCCTCCGGGACAGTCTATGAAAAACTGTTTTTT.

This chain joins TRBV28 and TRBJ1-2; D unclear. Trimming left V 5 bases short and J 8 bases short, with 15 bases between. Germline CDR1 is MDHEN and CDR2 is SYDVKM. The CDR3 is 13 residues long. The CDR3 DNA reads TGTGCCAGCAGTACTCGGGAGGGTCGGGGCTACACCTTC. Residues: CASSTREGRGYTF.

CDR3 amino acids: CASIPTPGVHGYTF. CDR3 nucleotides: TGTGCCAGTATCCCCACCCCAGGGGTGCATGGCTACACCTTC. The rearrangement joins TRBV19 to TRBJ1-2; D is possibly TRBD1 (6 bases). The length of the CDR3 is 14 residues. The germline CDR1 and CDR2 sequences are LNHDA and SQIVND (reference sequence). V was pared by 7 bases and J by 6 bases, with 18 bases between.

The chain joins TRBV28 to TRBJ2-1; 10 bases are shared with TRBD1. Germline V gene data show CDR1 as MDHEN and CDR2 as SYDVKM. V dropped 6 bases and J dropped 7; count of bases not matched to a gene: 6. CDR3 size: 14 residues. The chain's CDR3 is CASRHGQGENEQFF. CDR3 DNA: TGTGCCAGCAGACACGGACAGGGGGAGAATGAGCAGTTCTTC.

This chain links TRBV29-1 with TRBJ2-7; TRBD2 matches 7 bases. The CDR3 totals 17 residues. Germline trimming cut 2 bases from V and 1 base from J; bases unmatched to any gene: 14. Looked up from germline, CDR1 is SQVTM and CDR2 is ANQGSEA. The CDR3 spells CSVESPAWGGRSYEQYF. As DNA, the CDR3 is TGCAGCGTTGAATCGCCGGCATGGGGGGGACGATCCTACGAGCAGTACTTC.

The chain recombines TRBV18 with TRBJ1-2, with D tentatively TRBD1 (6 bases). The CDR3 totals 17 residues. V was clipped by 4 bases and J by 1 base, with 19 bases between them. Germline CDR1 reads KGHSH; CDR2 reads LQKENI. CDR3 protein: CASSRRGGSGDNYGYTF. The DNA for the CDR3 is TGTGCCAGCTCACGACGAGGGGGAAGCGGTGATAACTATGGCTACACCTTC.